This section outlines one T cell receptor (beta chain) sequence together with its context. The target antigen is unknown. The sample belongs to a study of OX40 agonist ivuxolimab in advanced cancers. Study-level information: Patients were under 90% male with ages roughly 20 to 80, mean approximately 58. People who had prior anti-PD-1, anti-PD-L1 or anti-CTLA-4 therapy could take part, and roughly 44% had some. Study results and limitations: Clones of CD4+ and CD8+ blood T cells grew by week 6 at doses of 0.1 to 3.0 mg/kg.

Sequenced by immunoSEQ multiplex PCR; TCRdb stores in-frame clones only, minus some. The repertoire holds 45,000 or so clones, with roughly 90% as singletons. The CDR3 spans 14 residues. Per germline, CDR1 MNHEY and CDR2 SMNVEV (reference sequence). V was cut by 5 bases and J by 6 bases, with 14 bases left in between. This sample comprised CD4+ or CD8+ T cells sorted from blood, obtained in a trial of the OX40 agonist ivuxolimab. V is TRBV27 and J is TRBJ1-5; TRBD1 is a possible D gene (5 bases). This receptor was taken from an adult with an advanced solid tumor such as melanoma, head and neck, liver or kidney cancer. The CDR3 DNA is TGTGCCAGCAGTCCCTGGGGGGGGAGTCAGCCCCAGCATTTT. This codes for CASSPWGGSQPQHF.